This TCR beta chain originates from a study of T cells after yellow fever vaccination. Turning to the study itself: SMART-Seq v4 Ultra Low Input handled preparation of low-cell-number fractions.

TCRdb redid the calling of the 5' RACE reads with MiXCR, one entry per CDR3 protein. The data hold roughly 310,000 distinct CDR3 sequences, with roughly 3.5% observed a single time. This clonotype showed up just a few times. V gave up 2 bases and J gave up 7 bases; unmatched junction bases: 8. The CDR3 extends over 15 amino acids. CDR1 and CDR2 from the germline V gene are MNHEY and SVGEGT. The gene calls are TRBV6-2 or TRBV6-3 and TRBJ2-3, with 8 bases identical to TRBD2. The receptor was isolated from a man aged 18 to 30 who received the YFV17D yellow fever vaccine. The sequencing used PBMCs, collected on the day of the yellow fever booster vaccination. The DNA of the CDR3 is TGTGCCAGCAGTTACACCAGCGGGGGACCCCATACGCAGTATTTT. Translating it yields CASSYTSGGPHTQYF.